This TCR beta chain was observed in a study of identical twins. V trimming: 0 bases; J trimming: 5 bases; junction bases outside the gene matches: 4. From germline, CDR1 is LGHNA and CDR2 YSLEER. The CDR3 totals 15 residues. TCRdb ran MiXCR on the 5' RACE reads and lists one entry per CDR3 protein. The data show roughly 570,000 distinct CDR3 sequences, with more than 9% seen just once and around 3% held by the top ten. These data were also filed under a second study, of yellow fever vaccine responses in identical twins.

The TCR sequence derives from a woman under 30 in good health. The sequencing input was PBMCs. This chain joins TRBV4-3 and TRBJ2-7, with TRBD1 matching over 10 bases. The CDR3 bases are TGCGCCAGCAGCCAAGATGACAGGGGGCAGGACGAGCAGTACTTC. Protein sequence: CASSQDDRGQDEQYF.